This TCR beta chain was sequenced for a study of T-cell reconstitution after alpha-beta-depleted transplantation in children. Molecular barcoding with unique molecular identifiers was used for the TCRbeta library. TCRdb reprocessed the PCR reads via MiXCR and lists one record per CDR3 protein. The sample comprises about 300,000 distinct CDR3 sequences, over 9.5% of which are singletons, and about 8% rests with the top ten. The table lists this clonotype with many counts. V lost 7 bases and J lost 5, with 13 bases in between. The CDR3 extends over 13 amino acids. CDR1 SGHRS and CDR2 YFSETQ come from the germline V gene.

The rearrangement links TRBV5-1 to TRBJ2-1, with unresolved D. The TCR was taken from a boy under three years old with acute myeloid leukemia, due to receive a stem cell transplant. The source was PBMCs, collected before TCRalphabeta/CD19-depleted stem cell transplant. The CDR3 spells CASRPGGNNEQFF. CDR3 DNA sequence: TGCGCCAGCCGCCCAGGCGGTAACAATGAGCAGTTCTTC.